These 3 T cell receptor beta chains came from one sample sequenced in a study of cytomegalovirus exposure and HLA in healthy donors. Vbeta (60) and Jbeta (13) primers were used in the PCR. Generated by immunoSEQ multiplex PCR, the TCRdb table keeps only in-frame clones and is missing some. The sample carries roughly 100,000 clones, around 61% recorded once. Sequencing was carried out using PBMCs. The receptors stem from a woman in her forties or fifties in good health and CMV-seronegative.

The J gene is TRBJ2-2, the V gene TRBV9, with D uncertain. The CDR3 length is 15 residues. The germline gives CDR1 SGDLS, CDR2 YYNGEE. The germline V and J ends were trimmed by 2 bases and 0 bases, with 8 bases remaining between them. CDR3: CASSVQSANTGELFF. The CDR3 coding sequence is TGTGCCAGCAGCGTTCAGAGCGCGAACACCGGGGAGCTGTTTTTT.

This clone was seen just once. The gene calls are TRBV7-2 and TRBJ1-6; possibly TRBD1 for D (5 bases). The CDR3 totals 14 residues. Trimming removed 8 bases at V and 9 bases at J, with 17 bases between. In germline, CDR1 is SGHTA, CDR2 FQGNSA. The CDR3 loop reads CASQTASMGSPLHF. CDR3 sequence (DNA): TGTGCCAGCCAGACAGCCTCCATGGGTTCACCCCTCCACTTT. The full variable domain, completed using reference TRBV7-2 and TRBJ1-6, is GAGVSQSPSNKVTEKGKDVELRCDPISGHTALYWYRQSLGQGLEFLIYFQGNSAPDKSGLPSDRFSAERTGGSVSTLTIQRTQQEDSAVYLCASQTASMGSPLHFGNGTRLTVT.

This chain connects TRBV5-1 to TRBJ2-1; 10 nucleotides agree with TRBD2. J lost 6 bases, V lost 4 bases, and 7 bases had no gene match. The CDR3 extends over 15 amino acids. The germline gives CDR1 SGHRS, CDR2 YFSETQ. The CDR3 nucleotides read TGCGCCAGCAGCCAAGGCGCTAGCGGGGGCAATGAGCAGTTCTTC. Encoded protein: CASSQGASGGNEQFF.